One sample yielded the 17 T cell receptor beta chains listed below, sequenced in a study of identical twins. TCRdb re-called the 5' RACE reads with MiXCR, one entry per CDR3 protein. The sample lists 500,000 or so distinct CDR3 sequences, less than 25% occurring once. The same data also contributed to another study, on T cells expressing NK-cell markers.

Sequenced: CD4+ T cells sorted from blood. Receptor source: a woman aged 18-29 years in good health.

The V and J genes are TRBV11-2 and TRBJ2-7; D is undetermined. Trimming cost V 1 base and J 5 bases, with 9 bases left between them. There are 13 residues in the CDR3. From germline, CDR1 is SGHAT and CDR2 FQNNGV. This chain's CDR3 is CASSLGPWDEQYF. The DNA for the CDR3 is TGTGCCAGCAGCTTAGGCCCCTGGGACGAGCAGTACTTC.

This clonotype was seen many times. This chain uses TRBV7-8 with TRBJ1-1; unclear D gene. This CDR3 has 13 amino acids. Germline loops: CDR1 SGHVS, CDR2 FQNEAQ. Deletions cut 5 bases from V and 1 base from J, with 8 bases between. CDR3 DNA sequence: TGTGCCAGCAGCCACGAGAGGAACACTGAAGCTTTCTTT. This gives the protein CASSHERNTEAFF. The full variable domain, its missing parts supplied by reference TRBV7-8 and TRBJ1-1, is GAGVSQSPRYKVAKRGQDVALRCDPISGHVSLFWYQQALGQGPEFLTYFQNEAQLDKSGLPSDRFFAERPEGSVSTLKIQRTQQEDSAVYLCASSHERNTEAFFGQGTRLTVV.

The V gene is TRBV5-1, the J gene TRBJ2-1; TRBD2 matches 11 bases. Germline V CDR1 and CDR2: SGHRS, YFSETQ. The CDR3 runs to 16 residues. J gave up 2 bases and V 7 bases, and 8 bases lay outside the gene matches. The CDR3 nucleotides read TGCGCCAGCGGTCCTACTAGCGGGAGACCCTACAATGAGCAGTTCTTC. Amino acid sequence: CASGPTSGRPYNEQFF.

This clonotype came up a few times. The chain couples TRBV20-1 to TRBJ1-4, with 9 bases that match TRBD1. Germline loops: CDR1 DFQATT, CDR2 SNEGSKA (reference sequence). The V gene end was trimmed by 6 bases and the J gene end by 6 bases; junction bases not matched to a gene: 5. The CDR3 spans 13 residues. Here the CDR3 DNA reads TGCAGTGCGTATGACAGGGGGGATGAAAAACTGTTTTTT. Translating it yields CSAYDRGDEKLFF.

This clonotype turned up a few times. V and J are TRBV6-1 and TRBJ1-1; D not resolved. Germline CDR1 and CDR2: MNHNS and SASEGT. The CDR3 sequence is 13 residues long. V was clipped by 6 bases and J by 1 base, with 9 bases between them. The CDR3 here is CASRVPGNTEAFF. DNA of the CDR3: TGTGCCAGCAGGGTCCCTGGGAACACTGAAGCTTTCTTT.

The gene calls are TRBV9 and TRBJ2-2; D gene ambiguous. The CDR3 covers 15 residues. V was shortened by 0 bases and J by 3 bases, with 9 bases between the two germline ends. Per the germline V gene, CDR1 is SGDLS and CDR2 is YYNGEE. This CDR3 is CASSVVGAYTGELFF. The CDR3 bases are TGTGCCAGCAGCGTAGTTGGAGCCTACACCGGGGAGCTGTTTTTT.

J is TRBJ2-3 and V is TRBV20-1; TRBD2 agrees at 10 bases. J was trimmed by 4 bases and V by 4 bases; bases with no gene match: 8. CDR1 DFQATT and CDR2 SNEGSKA come from the germline V gene (reference sequence). This CDR3 contains 15 residues. CDR3 sequence: CSATRASGSADTQYF. CDR3 DNA sequence: TGCAGTGCTACAAGGGCTAGCGGGAGCGCAGATACGCAGTATTTT.

This clonotype occurred a few times. The chain links TRBV7-9 to TRBJ1-2, with 8 bases identical to TRBD1. Germline loops: CDR1 SEHNR, CDR2 FQNEAQ (reference sequence). CDR3 length: 12 amino acids. The V gene end was trimmed by 5 bases and the J gene end by 8 bases; junction bases not matched to a gene: 4. CDR3 loop: CASSPGGPGYTF. DNA of the CDR3: TGTGCCAGCAGCCCAGGGGGCCCGGGCTACACCTTC.

The chain links TRBV29-1 to TRBJ2-6; no clear D gene. The CDR3 has 16 residues. Trimming cost V 6 bases and J 0 bases, with 15 bases left between them. CDR1 SQVTM and CDR2 ANQGSEA come from the germline V gene. The CDR3 coding sequence is TGCAGCGTAGCTTCCTACTTCAGCTCTGGGGCCAACGTCCTGACTTTC. It specifies CSVASYFSSGANVLTF. The entire variable domain, with the rest obtained from reference TRBV29-1 and TRBJ2-6, is as follows: SAVISQKPSRDICQRGTSLTIQCQVDSQVTMMFWYRQQPGQSLTLIATANQGSEATYESGFVIDKFPISRPNLTFSTLTVSNMSPEDSSIYLCSVASYFSSGANVLTFGAGSRLTVL.

This clonotype was detected only a few times. This rearrangement joins TRBV6-1 to TRBJ1-6; 7 bases agree with TRBD1. Germline V gene lookup returns CDR1 MNHNS and CDR2 SASEGT. V lost 5 bases and J lost 8; bases outside the gene matches: 12. This CDR3 has 16 amino acids. The CDR3 protein is CASSPWDSPRHSPLHF. CDR3 DNA: TGTGCCAGCAGTCCCTGGGACAGCCCGAGGCATTCACCCCTCCACTTT.

This chain uses TRBV4-3 with TRBJ1-1; unclear D gene. Germline V gene data show CDR1 as LGHNA and CDR2 as YSLEER. V shed 1 base and J shed 8 bases, with 11 bases lying between them. The CDR3 covers 13 residues. The DNA for the CDR3 is TGCGCCAGCAGCCAAGCTGTTGTCAGGGAAGCTTTCTTT. It translates to CASSQAVVREAFF.

There are a few counts of this clonotype. V gene TRBV27 combines with J gene TRBJ1-2, with D maybe TRBD1 (6 bases). The germline CDR1 and CDR2 sequences are MNHEY and SMNVEV (reference sequence). The CDR3 has 11 amino acids. V lost 4 bases and J lost 11, with 11 bases in between. The CDR3 protein is CASSSGGQYTF. Here the CDR3 DNA reads TGTGCCAGCAGTTCCGGGGGGCAGTACACCTTC.

This clonotype came up a few times. V is TRBV2 and J is TRBJ2-6, with unresolved D. CDR3 length: 15 residues. Germline V gives CDR1 SNHLY, CDR2 FYNNEI. Trimming shortened V by 2 bases and J by 0 bases, and 5 bases separated the two germline ends. The CDR3 loop is CASSEWSSGANVLTF. The CDR3 DNA sequence: TGTGCCAGCAGTGAATGGTCCTCTGGGGCCAACGTCCTGACTTTC.

This chain links TRBV7-2 with TRBJ2-5; D possibly corresponds to TRBD2 (6 bases). The germline CDR1 and CDR2 sequences are SGHTA and FQGNSA. Deletions cut 1 base from V and 5 bases from J, with 11 bases between. The CDR3 sequence is 14 residues long. This CDR3 is CASSLGTSIETQYF. The CDR3 DNA sequence: TGTGCCAGCAGCTTAGGTACTAGCATCGAGACCCAGTACTTC.

In DNA, the CDR3 is TGTGCCACCAGCGGTTTAGCGGGAGTGGGGGATACGCAGTATTTT. Translated, it gives CATSGLAGVGDTQYF. The gene calls are TRBV15 and TRBJ2-3, with 9 bases aligning to TRBD2. The CDR3 extends over 15 amino acids. Germline lookup yields CDR1 LNHNV and CDR2 YYDKDF (reference sequence). V lost 5 bases, J lost 6 bases, and 9 bases stayed unmatched.

The chain links TRBV6-1 to TRBJ2-1; the match to TRBD2 covers 8 bases. Germline loops: CDR1 MNHNS, CDR2 SASEGT. V trimming: 5 bases; J trimming: 4 bases; junction bases outside the gene matches: 4. CDR3 length: 14 amino acids. For the CDR3, the DNA is TGTGCCAGCAGTCTGCCGGGGGGGTACAATGAGCAGTTCTTC. Its translation: CASSLPGGYNEQFF.

The chain has TRBV4-3 and TRBJ1-3; D is uncertain. Germline lookup yields CDR1 LGHNA and CDR2 YSLEER. The CDR3 length is 13 residues. V was pared by 0 bases and J by 4 bases, with 4 bases between. The CDR3 loop is CASSQEGGNTIYF. The CDR3 DNA reads TGCGCCAGCAGCCAAGAGGGCGGAAACACCATATATTTT.